These 14 T cell receptor beta chains share one sample of origin, sequenced in a study of blood T cells in healthy people across ages. A second PCR of roughly 7 to 11 cycles used a sample-barcoded 5' primer and a J-beta primer mix. TCRdb re-analysed the 5' RACE reads in MiXCR, keeping a single row per CDR3 protein. Among more than 800,000 distinct CDR3 sequences listed, 45% were seen once. What was sequenced was blood. Receptors originate from a woman in her sixties or seventies in good health.

This clonotype was seen a handful of times. V gene TRBV30 combines with J gene TRBJ2-3, with unresolved D. CDR3 length equals 12 residues. CDR1 GTSNPN and CDR2 SVGIG come from the germline V gene (reference sequence). V was cut by 4 bases and J by 0 bases, with 5 bases left in between. CDR3 sequence (DNA): TGTGCCTGGACAGCTAGCACAGATACGCAGTATTTT. This sequence encodes CAWTASTDTQYF.

V usage is TRBV5-5 and J usage is TRBJ2-1; D not resolved. The CDR3 totals 13 residues. The V gene's germline CDR1 is SGHKS and CDR2 YYEKEE (reference sequence). Trimming removed 2 bases from V and 15 bases from J, with 18 bases in between. The CDR3 DNA is TGTGCCAGCAGCTTACCCACGCCACAAGTCCCGTTCTTC. Translating gives CASSLPTPQVPFF.

The gene calls are TRBV20-1 and TRBJ2-3; D is unresolved. Trimming cost V 4 bases and J 3 bases, with 8 bases left between them. This CDR3 spans 12 amino acids. The germline V gene has CDR1 DFQATT and CDR2 SNEGSKA (reference sequence). The CDR3 bases are TGCAGTGCTACCCCATGGACAGATACGCAGTATTTT. Translation: CSATPWTDTQYF.

The gene calls are TRBV3-1 and TRBJ2-7; D is unresolved. V was cut by 1 base and J by 5 bases, with 12 bases left in between. The CDR3 has 14 amino acids. From germline, CDR1 is LGHDT and CDR2 YNNKEL (reference sequence). CDR3: CASSQGVGSDEQYF. For the CDR3, the DNA is TGTGCCAGCAGCCAAGGTGTCGGGTCCGACGAGCAGTACTTC.

This chain joins TRBV7-9 and TRBJ2-5; D may be TRBD1 (6 bases). The CDR3 loop spans 14 amino acids. Germline CDR1 SEHNR, CDR2 FQNEAQ (reference sequence). The V gene lost 5 bases and the J gene lost 0 bases, with 10 bases spanning the gap. CDR3 protein: CASSGWTDQETQYF. The DNA of the CDR3 is TGTGCCAGCAGCGGATGGACAGACCAAGAGACCCAGTACTTC.

The J gene is TRBJ2-2, the V gene TRBV6-5, with D perhaps assigned TRBD1 or TRBD2 (6 bases each). V lost 5 bases and J lost 7, with 17 bases in between. Germline V gives CDR1 MNHEY, CDR2 SVGAGI. The CDR3 runs 15 residues. The DNA of the CDR3 is TGTGCCAGCAGTGGAGGGGGGATTATTAACGGGGAGCTGTTTTTT. Its protein product is CASSGGGIINGELFF.

In this sample, this clonotype turned up a few times. The chain uses TRBV2 and TRBJ1-2, with TRBD1 matching over 8 bases. The CDR3 loop spans 14 amino acids. Germline trimming cut 6 bases from V and 0 bases from J; bases unmatched to any gene: 3. Germline CDR1 is SNHLY and CDR2 is FYNNEI. The CDR3 nucleotides read TGTGCCAGCAGGGGACAGGCAACTAACTATGGCTACACCTTC. This translates into CASRGQATNYGYTF.

This clonotype was counted between two and nine times. The chain joins TRBV6-5 to TRBJ1-4; D gene uncertain. The CDR3 consists of 15 residues. The V gene lost 2 bases and the J gene lost 3 bases, with 10 bases spanning the gap. In germline, CDR1 is MNHEY, CDR2 SVGAGI. The CDR3 DNA reads TGTGCCAGCAGTTACGAGCTTGGGGCTAATGAAAAACTGTTTTTT. Translating it yields CASSYELGANEKLFF.

This chain connects TRBV4-2 to TRBJ2-7; no reliable D call. This CDR3 is 19 amino acids long. Germline CDR1 reads LGHNA; CDR2 reads YNFKEQ. Trimming cost V 0 bases and J 3 bases, with 24 bases left between them. CDR3 sequence: CASSQDHVDTAMVIYEQYF. CDR3 DNA: TGTGCCAGCAGCCAAGACCACGTAGATACTGCAATGGTGATCTACGAGCAGTACTTC.

The chain recombines TRBV28 with TRBJ2-7, with a tentative D call TRBD2 (7 bases). Germline CDR1 and CDR2: MDHEN and SYDVKM. V lost 5 bases to trimming and J lost 2 bases, with 16 bases between them. This CDR3 spans 15 amino acids. Here the CDR3 reads CASSPGGAAAYEQYF. The CDR3 DNA is TGTGCCAGCAGTCCTGGGGGGGCGGCCGCCTACGAGCAGTACTTC.

The CDR3 sequence is CASSLLRGRLGTEAFF. DNA for the CDR3: TGTGCCAGCAGTTTATTGAGGGGGCGATTGGGGACTGAAGCTTTCTTT. The gene calls are TRBV27 and TRBJ1-1; 7 nucleotides line up with TRBD1. Looked up from germline, CDR1 is MNHEY and CDR2 is SMNVEV (reference sequence). The CDR3 is 16 amino acids. Germline trimming cut 1 base from V and 5 bases from J; bases unmatched to any gene: 10.

V gene TRBV4-1 combines with J gene TRBJ2-3; 14 bases are a match to TRBD2. This CDR3 region has 17 residues. The ends lost 4 bases at V and 7 bases at J; junction bases unmatched: 10. Per germline, CDR1 MGHRA and CDR2 YSYEKL. The CDR3: CASSPAGTSGSGNTQYF. CDR3 sequence (DNA): TGCGCCAGCAGCCCCGCCGGGACTAGCGGGAGTGGGAATACGCAGTATTTT.

This clonotype was detected only a few times. The CDR3 protein is CSAGGGIAKNIQYF. CDR3 nucleotides: TGCAGTGCTGGGGGTGGGATAGCCAAAAACATTCAGTACTTC. The chain employs TRBV20-1 and TRBJ2-4; either TRBD1 or TRBD2 may fit D (5 bases each). The germline gives CDR1 DFQATT, CDR2 SNEGSKA (reference sequence). The CDR3 sequence is 14 residues long. With 5 bases removed from V and 0 bases from J, the gap between germline ends came to 11 bases.

This clonotype was picked up a small number of times. The chain combines TRBV9 with TRBJ1-2, with D perhaps TRBD1 (6 bases). The CDR3 spans 14 residues. V was clipped by 3 bases and J by 6 bases, with 15 bases between them. Germline V lookup: CDR1 SGDLS, CDR2 YYNGEE. The CDR3 is CASSGAWGGHGYTF. CDR3 sequence (DNA): TGTGCCAGCAGCGGTGCCTGGGGGGGCCATGGCTACACCTTC.